This T cell receptor beta chain was identified in a study of naive and memory T cell subsets. Sequential positive selection took CD4 T cells first, then CD8 T cells. The CDR3 length is 13 residues. V lost 4 bases to trimming and J lost 2 bases, with 7 bases between them. CDR1 SGHTA and CDR2 FQGNSA come from the germline V gene. An equimolar mix of two oligonucleotides served as the beta constant-region primer for TRBC1 and TRBC2. Ligated cDNA was amplified by four rounds of PCR with nested alpha and beta constant-region primers and SP2. TCRdb re-called the UMI-ligation and nested PCR reads with MiXCR, one entry per CDR3 protein. The sample lists some 110,000 distinct CDR3 sequences; roughly 36% were seen once.

The chain combines TRBV7-2 with TRBJ2-3; D may be TRBD1 (5 bases). The sequence derives from a human donor in good health. Sequenced material: central memory CD4+ T cells from blood. CDR3 in amino acids: CASSWGVTDTQYF. As DNA, the CDR3 is TGTGCCAGCAGCTGGGGCGTCACAGATACGCAGTATTTT.